This T cell receptor (beta chain) was documented in a study of CXCR3-negative and CXCR3-positive naive CD8 T cells. Findings of the study overall: In CXCR3-positive naive cells, the TRB CDR3s were more hydrophobic than in CXCR3-negative naive cells.

Each TRB cDNA library was prepared by 5' RACE (with UMI labels). One entry per CDR3 protein, without DNA, is what TCRdb gives after re-calling the 5' RACE reads. In all, the sample yields some 150,000 distinct CDR3 sequences. Investigators sorted each CD8+ T cell subset in triplicate, taking 300,000 cells each time. For this clonotype: The antigen remains undetermined.

Per germline, CDR1 MGHRA and CDR2 YSYEKL. The CDR3 extends over 15 amino acids. Sample: naive CXCR3+ CD8+ T cells from blood. Noted subset: CD45RO-CCR7+CD27+CD95- naive CD8+ T cells expressing CXCR3 (TNR3+). This clonotype originated in a human donor in good health. Some clones in this sample may be carry-over from other donors' samples. The J gene is TRBJ1-2, the V gene TRBV4-1; TCRdb reports TRBD1, a call that lacks DNA to check it against. The CDR3 spells CASSQVGQTNYGYTF.